The present TCR beta chain was sequenced within a study of blood T cell repertoires in COVID-19. As for the study in general: There were acute and convalescent COVID-19 samples, and they came from the United States, Italy and Spain. The analysed material was cDNA or gDNA that came from T cells, B-cell-depleted T cells, or PBMCs.

V was cut by 0 bases and J by 0 bases, with 10 bases left in between. CDR3 length: 17 residues. Per the germline V gene, CDR1 is SGHRS and CDR2 is YFSETQ. The authors' processing: Amplifying reference gene primers gave estimates of nucleated cell counts. Method: immunoSEQ multiplex PCR; TCRdb's copy keeps in-frame clones and lacks some. The DNA was the basis for D and trimming; V, J and clone size are from that table. The sample contains 200,000 or so clones, approximately 91% of which appear only once. The receptor was isolated from a man aged 70-80 years with active or convalescent COVID-19. The gene calls are TRBV5-1 and TRBJ2-6; maybe TRBD1 (5 bases). The specimen was peripheral blood. The CDR3 coding sequence is TGCGCCAGCAGCTTGGGACAGTTCTCCTCTGGGGCCAACGTCCTGACTTTC. It specifies CASSLGQFSSGANVLTF. Full variable domain (missing parts from reference TRBV5-1 and TRBJ2-6): KAGVTQTPRYLIKTRGQQVTLSCSPISGHRSVSWYQQTPGQGLQFLFEYFSETQRNKGNFPGRFSGRQFSNSRSEMNVSTLELGDSALYLCASSLGQFSSGANVLTFGAGSRLTVL.